This T cell receptor (beta chain) was sequenced for a study of naive and memory T cell subsets. Study-level points and caveats: Especially in CD8 cells, naive repertoires contained a few larger clonotypes, possibly CD45RA-re-expressing memory cells. Naive and memory repertoire findings lacked a ground truth for validation. Diversity fell and Gini index rose from naive through CM, EM, EMRA.

The CDR3 sequence is 11 residues long. Trimming shortened V by 6 bases and J by 5 bases, and 7 bases separated the two germline ends. Both TRBC1 and TRBC2 were covered by a beta constant-region primer of two equimolar oligonucleotides. Ligated cDNA was amplified by four rounds of PCR with nested alpha and beta constant-region primers and SP2. Using its own MiXCR run on the UMI-ligation and nested PCR reads, TCRdb lists one record per CDR3 protein. The sample yields about 90,000 distinct CDR3 sequences, around 10% seen once. Cells stained for CD3, CD4, CD8, CD45RA, CD27 and viability were sorted into four CD45RA/CD27 subsets. Points on this clonotype: Its specificity is unknown.

The sample comprised naive CD4+ T cells from blood. The clonotype was recovered from a human donor in good health. The rearrangement links TRBV12-3 or TRBV12-4 to TRBJ1-2; D not resolved. The CDR3 DNA sequence: TGTGCCAGCAGGGTTGGTTATGGCTACACCTTC. It translates to CASRVGYGYTF.